This T cell receptor (beta chain) was recovered during a study of CD8+ T cells in alopecia areata. Overall study: Each of the treated patients was given oral tofacitinib, 5 to 10 mg twice daily, for moderate-to-severe alopecia areata. Study results and caveats: Researchers reported that TCR sharing among patients proved less clear than in mice, possibly HLA-linked.

This clone was counted a few times. Its target is unknown. RNA was extracted and reverse transcribed into cDNA as the sequencing template. TCRdb's copy holds only in-frame clones and misses some; the assay was immunoSEQ multiplex PCR. Seen here are 100,000 to 130,000 clones, roughly 84% observed once, and the top ten hold about 24%. The CDR3 is made up of 18 amino acids. Treatment: oral pan-JAK inhibitor, 5-10 mg twice daily. V and J are TRBV21-1 and TRBJ2-2; the table names TRBD2, a call not compared with the DNA. TRBV21-1 is annotated as a pseudogene. The clonotype comes from a human donor with alopecia areata. Sample: CD8+ T cells sorted from blood, taken at week 24, from a patient treated with tofacitinib. This CDR3 is CASSKGRVTSSIVGELFF. The CDR3 DNA reads as TGTGCCAGCAGCAAAGGACGAGTAACTAGCTCAATTGTCGGGGAGCTGTTTTTT.